One sample yielded the 14 T cell receptor beta chains listed below, sequenced in a study of blood T cell repertoires in COVID-19. TCRdb keeps only in-frame clones here, not all; method: immunoSEQ multiplex PCR. The table records approximately 160,000 clones, more than 60% of them present only once. Sequences were obtained from peripheral blood. These receptors originate from a man in his fifties or sixties with acute or convalescent COVID-19.

The genes are TRBV19 and TRBJ2-2; TRBD1 matches at 9 bases. This CDR3 is 15 amino acids long. CDR1 and CDR2 (germline): LNHDA, SQIVND (reference sequence). V shed 7 bases, J shed 5 bases, and the junction held 8 bases outside the gene matches. This CDR3 is CASTMDRGRTGELFF. The CDR3 region has the DNA TGTGCCAGTACTATGGACAGGGGAAGGACCGGGGAGCTGTTTTTT.

This clone has a single count. The V gene is TRBV7-9, the J gene TRBJ2-1; D gene ambiguous. Germline-derived CDR1 and CDR2 are SEHNR and FQNEAQ (reference sequence). The CDR3 runs 15 residues. The V gene lost 7 bases and the J gene lost 0 bases, with 13 bases spanning the gap. This chain's CDR3 is CASTSTTSSYNEQFF. The CDR3 DNA is TGTGCCAGCACGAGTACAACCAGCTCCTACAATGAGCAGTTCTTC.

The J gene is TRBJ2-1, the V gene TRBV5-1, with 7 positions matching TRBD1. CDR3 length: 16 amino acids. V trimming: 0 bases; J trimming: 2 bases; junction bases outside the gene matches: 5. The germline gives CDR1 SGHRS, CDR2 YFSETQ. CDR3 DNA sequence: TGCGCCAGCAGCTTGGGGGGACAGTCAGCCTACAATGAGCAGTTCTTC. Its translation is CASSLGGQSAYNEQFF.

The rearrangement joins TRBV10-2 to TRBJ1-5; a weak D match, TRBD1 (5 bases). The V gene's germline CDR1 is WSHSY and CDR2 SAAADI. The CDR3 length is 15 residues. Trimming removed 0 bases from V and 4 bases from J, with 10 bases in between. In DNA form, the CDR3 reads TGCGCCAGCAGTGAGTCGGGGCAGCCTAATCAGCCCCAGCATTTT. Residues: CASSESGQPNQPQHF.

This clone was seen many times. This chain joins TRBV7-9 and TRBJ1-2; D is uncertain. The CDR3 has 12 amino acids. Trimming removed 5 bases at V and 2 bases at J, with 6 bases between. CDR1 is SEHNR and CDR2 is FQNEAQ in the germline V gene (reference sequence). As DNA, the CDR3 is TGTGCCAGCAGCCCGCGGAACTATGGCTACACCTTC. Its protein is CASSPRNYGYTF.

This chain joins TRBV18 and TRBJ2-4; no firm D call. Germline-derived CDR1 and CDR2 are KGHSH and LQKENI. The CDR3 consists of 16 residues. V was pared by 2 bases and J by 0 bases, with 11 bases between. CDR3 residues: CASSPGQTLAKNIQYF. The CDR3 DNA reads TGTGCCAGCTCACCAGGGCAGACACTAGCCAAAAACATTCAGTACTTC.

This sequence joins TRBV5-6 and TRBJ1-1; 8 bases line up with TRBD1. The junction had 7 bases not matched to a gene; V was cut back by 0 bases and J by 6 bases. The CDR3 sequence is 15 residues long. Looked up from germline, CDR1 is SGHDT and CDR2 is YYEEEE. CDR3 residues: CASSLADRAAAEAFF. The CDR3 DNA sequence: TGTGCCAGCAGCTTGGCGGACAGGGCCGCCGCTGAAGCTTTCTTT.

The chain combines TRBV2 with TRBJ2-7; a weak D match, TRBD1 (6 bases). CDR3 length equals 13 residues. The V gene lost 6 bases and the J gene lost 3 bases, with 12 bases spanning the gap. Per germline, CDR1 SNHLY and CDR2 FYNNEI. The CDR3 region has the DNA TGTGCCAGCAGCCTCCGGGACATCTACGAGCAGTACTTC. Its protein is CASSLRDIYEQYF.

The count of this clone is one. The chain employs TRBV30 and TRBJ1-1; D remains ambiguous. Trimming left V 2 bases short and J 7 bases short, with 11 bases between. The germline gives CDR1 GTSNPN, CDR2 SVGIG (reference sequence). The CDR3 loop spans 12 amino acids. CDR3 protein: CAWSRHLIEAFF. The CDR3 nucleotides are TGTGCCTGGAGTAGACACCTTATTGAAGCTTTCTTT. The full variable domain, its missing parts supplied by reference TRBV30 and TRBJ1-1, is SQTIHQWPATLVQPVGSPLSLECTVEGTSNPNLYWYRQAAGRGLQLLFYSVGIGQISSEVPQNLSASRPQDRQFILSSKKLLLSDSGFYLCAWSRHLIEAFFGQGTRLTVV.

V usage is TRBV5-8 and J usage is TRBJ1-5; the D is unclear. Germline V gene sequence: CDR1 SGHTS, CDR2 YDEGEE. Trimming shortened V by 3 bases and J by 6 bases, and 10 bases separated the two germline ends. The CDR3 runs 13 residues. CDR3 amino acids: CASSYSRGQPQHF. The CDR3 nucleotides are TGTGCCAGCAGCTACTCCCGGGGTCAGCCCCAGCATTTT.

The rearrangement links TRBV5-1 to TRBJ2-5; 8 positions match TRBD1. This CDR3 is built from 13 residues. V lost 5 bases and J lost 3; bases outside the gene matches: 3. Germline lookup yields CDR1 SGHRS and CDR2 YFSETQ. Here the CDR3 reads CASRTGQEETQYF. CDR3 DNA sequence: TGCGCCAGCAGAACGGGACAGGAAGAGACCCAGTACTTC.

This chain links TRBV7-9 with TRBJ1-1; D ambiguous. The V end lost 1 base, the J end lost 1 base, and 7 bases lay between the germline ends. This CDR3 comprises 14 residues. Germline V gene sequence: CDR1 SEHNR, CDR2 FQNEAQ (reference sequence). The CDR3 is CASSLVPGNTEAFF. CDR3 bases: TGTGCCAGCAGCTTAGTCCCGGGGAACACTGAAGCTTTCTTT.

The rearrangement links TRBV5-6 to TRBJ2-4; D uncertain. The CDR3 covers 13 residues. Germline CDR1 is SGHDT and CDR2 is YYEEEE. V lost 0 bases, J lost 5 bases, and 6 bases lay in between. Here the CDR3 DNA reads TGTGCCAGCAGCTTGGGGGCAGAAAACATTCAGTACTTC. This encodes CASSLGAENIQYF.

The V and J genes are TRBV5-1 and TRBJ2-2; no definite D call. The CDR3 consists of 14 residues. Germline values: CDR1 SGHRS, CDR2 YFSETQ. The V end lost 3 bases, the J end lost 1 base, and 7 bases lay between the germline ends. In DNA form, the CDR3 reads TGCGCCAGCAGCTGGGCACAGAACACCGGGGAGCTGTTTTTT. As protein: CASSWAQNTGELFF. The full variable domain, its missing parts supplied by reference TRBV5-1 and TRBJ2-2, is KAGVTQTPRYLIKTRGQQVTLSCSPISGHRSVSWYQQTPGQGLQFLFEYFSETQRNKGNFPGRFSGRQFSNSRSEMNVSTLELGDSALYLCASSWAQNTGELFFGEGSRLTVL.